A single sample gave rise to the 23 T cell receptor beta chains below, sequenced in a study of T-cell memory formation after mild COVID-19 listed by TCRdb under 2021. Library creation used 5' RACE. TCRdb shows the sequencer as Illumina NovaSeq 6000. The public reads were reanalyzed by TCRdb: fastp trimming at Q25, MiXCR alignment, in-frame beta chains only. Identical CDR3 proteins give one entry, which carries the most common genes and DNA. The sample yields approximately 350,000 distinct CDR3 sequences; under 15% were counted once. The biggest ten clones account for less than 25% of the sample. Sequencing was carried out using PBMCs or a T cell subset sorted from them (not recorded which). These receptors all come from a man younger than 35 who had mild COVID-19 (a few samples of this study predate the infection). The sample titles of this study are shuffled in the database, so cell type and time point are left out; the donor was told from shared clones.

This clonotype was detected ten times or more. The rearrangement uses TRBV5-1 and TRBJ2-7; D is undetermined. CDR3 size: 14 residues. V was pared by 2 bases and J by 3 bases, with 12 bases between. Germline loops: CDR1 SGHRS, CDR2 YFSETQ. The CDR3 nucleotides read TGCGCCAGCAGCTTTGGGGATGATGGCTACGAGCAGTACGTC. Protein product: CASSFGDDGYEQYV.

The CDR3: CASTLPGHNEKLFF. The CDR3 coding sequence is TGTGCCAGCACCCTCCCGGGACACAATGAAAAACTGTTTTTT. V usage is TRBV12-3 or TRBV12-4 and J usage is TRBJ1-4; the D gene is possibly TRBD1 (6 bases). The CDR3 contains 14 residues. V dropped 7 bases and J dropped 5 bases, with 14 bases sitting between them.

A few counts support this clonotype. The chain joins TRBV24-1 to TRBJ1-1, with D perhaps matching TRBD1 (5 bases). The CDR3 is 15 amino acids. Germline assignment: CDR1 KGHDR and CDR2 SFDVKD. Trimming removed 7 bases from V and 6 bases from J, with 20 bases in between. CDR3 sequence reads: CATRGDTGGASEAFF. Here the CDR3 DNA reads TGTGCCACCAGAGGGGATACCGGGGGAGCTTCTGAAGCTTTCTTT.

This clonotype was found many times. The CDR3 here is CASSQGAVQGSYEQYF. The CDR3 bases are TGCGCCAGCAGCCAAGGGGCGGTACAGGGCTCCTACGAGCAGTACTTC. The gene calls are TRBV4-1 and TRBJ2-7; maybe TRBD1 (6 bases). The germline gives CDR1 MGHRA, CDR2 YSYEKL. Trimming pared 1 base from V and 0 bases from J, leaving 13 bases between. The CDR3 consists of 16 residues.

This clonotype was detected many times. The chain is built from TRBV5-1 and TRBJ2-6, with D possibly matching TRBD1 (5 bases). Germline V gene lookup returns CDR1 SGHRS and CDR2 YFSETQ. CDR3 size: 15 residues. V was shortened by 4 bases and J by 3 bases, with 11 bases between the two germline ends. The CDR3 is CASSPQGNGANVLTF. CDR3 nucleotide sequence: TGCGCCAGCAGCCCCCAGGGTAATGGGGCCAACGTCCTGACTTTC. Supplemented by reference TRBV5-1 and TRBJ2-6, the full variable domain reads KAGVTQTPRYLIKTRGQQVTLSCSPISGHRSVSWYQQTPGQGLQFLFEYFSETQRNKGNFPGRFSGRQFSNSRSEMNVSTLELGDSALYLCASSPQGNGANVLTFGAGSRLTVL.

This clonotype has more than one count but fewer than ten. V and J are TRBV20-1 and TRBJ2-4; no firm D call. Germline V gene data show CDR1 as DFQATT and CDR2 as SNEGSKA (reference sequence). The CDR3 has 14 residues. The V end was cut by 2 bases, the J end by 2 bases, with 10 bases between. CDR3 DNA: TGCAGTGCTAGAATAGGTGTTTCCAAAAACATTCAGTACTTC. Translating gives CSARIGVSKNIQYF.

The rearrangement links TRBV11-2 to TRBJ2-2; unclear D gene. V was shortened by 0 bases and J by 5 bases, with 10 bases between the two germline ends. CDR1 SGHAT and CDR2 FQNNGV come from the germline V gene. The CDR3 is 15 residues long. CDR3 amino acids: CASSLEWPPTGELFF. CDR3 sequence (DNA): TGTGCCAGCAGCTTAGAGTGGCCACCGACCGGGGAGCTGTTTTTT.

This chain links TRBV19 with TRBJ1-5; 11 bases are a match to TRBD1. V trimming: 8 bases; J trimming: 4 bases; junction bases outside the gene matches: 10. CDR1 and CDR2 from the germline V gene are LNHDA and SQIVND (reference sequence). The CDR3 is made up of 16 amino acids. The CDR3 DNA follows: TGTGCCAGTGTCCCGGGACAGGGGGTCTGGAATCAGCCCCAGCATTTT. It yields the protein CASVPGQGVWNQPQHF. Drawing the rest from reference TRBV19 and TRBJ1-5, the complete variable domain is DGGITQSPKYLFRKEGQNVTLSCEQNLNHDAMYWYRQDPGQGLRLIYYSQIVNDFQKGDIAEGYSVSREKKESFPLTVTSAQKNPTAFYLCASVPGQGVWNQPQHFGDGTRLSIL.

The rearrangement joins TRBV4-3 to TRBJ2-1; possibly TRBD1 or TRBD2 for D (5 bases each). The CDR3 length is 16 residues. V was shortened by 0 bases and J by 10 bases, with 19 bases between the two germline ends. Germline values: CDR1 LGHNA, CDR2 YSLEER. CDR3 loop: CASSQDTLGTEGEQFF. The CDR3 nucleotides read TGCGCCAGCAGCCAAGACACTCTGGGAACCGAGGGGGAGCAGTTCTTC.

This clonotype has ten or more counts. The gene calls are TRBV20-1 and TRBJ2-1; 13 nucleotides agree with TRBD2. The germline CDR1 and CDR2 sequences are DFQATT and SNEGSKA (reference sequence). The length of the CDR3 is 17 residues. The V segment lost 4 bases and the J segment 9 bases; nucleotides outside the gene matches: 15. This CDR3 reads CSATKTSGGSRVREQFF. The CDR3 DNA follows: TGCAGTGCTACAAAGACTAGCGGGGGGAGCAGAGTTCGTGAGCAGTTCTTC.

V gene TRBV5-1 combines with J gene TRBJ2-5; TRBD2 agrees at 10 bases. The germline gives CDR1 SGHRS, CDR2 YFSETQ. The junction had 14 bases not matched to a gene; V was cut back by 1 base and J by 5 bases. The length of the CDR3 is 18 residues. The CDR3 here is CASSLRQPRLAGVETQYF. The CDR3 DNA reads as TGCGCCAGCAGCTTGCGACAGCCAAGGCTAGCGGGGGTGGAGACCCAGTACTTC.

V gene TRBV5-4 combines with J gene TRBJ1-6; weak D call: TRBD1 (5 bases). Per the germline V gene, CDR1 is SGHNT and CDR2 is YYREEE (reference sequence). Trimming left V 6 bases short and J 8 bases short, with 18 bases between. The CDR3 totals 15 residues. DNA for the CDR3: TGTGCCAGCATCCTGTATGAGGGACTCGATTCACCCCTCCACTTT. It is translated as CASILYEGLDSPLHF.

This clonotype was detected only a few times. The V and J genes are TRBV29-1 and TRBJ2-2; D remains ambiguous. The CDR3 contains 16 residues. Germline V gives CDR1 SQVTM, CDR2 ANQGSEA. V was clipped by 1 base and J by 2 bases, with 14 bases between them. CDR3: CSVEGVGQRNTGELFF. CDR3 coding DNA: TGCAGCGTTGAAGGGGTTGGTCAGCGAAACACCGGGGAGCTGTTTTTT.

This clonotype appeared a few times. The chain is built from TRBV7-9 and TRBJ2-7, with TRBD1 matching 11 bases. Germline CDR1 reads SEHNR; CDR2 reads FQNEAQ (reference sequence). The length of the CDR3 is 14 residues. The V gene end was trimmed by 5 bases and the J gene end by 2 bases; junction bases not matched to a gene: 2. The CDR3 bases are TGTGCCAGCAGCAGGACAGGGGGCGCCTACGAGCAGTACTTC. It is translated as CASSRTGGAYEQYF. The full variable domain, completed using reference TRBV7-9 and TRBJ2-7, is DTGVSQNPRHKITKRGQNVTFRCDPISEHNRLYWYRQTLGQGPEFLTYFQNEAQLEKSRLLSDRFSAERPKGSFSTLEIQRTEQGDSAMYLCASSRTGGAYEQYFGPGTRLTVT.

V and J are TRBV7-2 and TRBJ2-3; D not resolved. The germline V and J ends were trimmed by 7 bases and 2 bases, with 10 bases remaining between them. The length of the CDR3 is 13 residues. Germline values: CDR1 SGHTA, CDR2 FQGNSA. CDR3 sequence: CASTFQVTDTQYF. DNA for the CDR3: TGTGCCAGCACCTTTCAAGTCACAGATACGCAGTATTTT.

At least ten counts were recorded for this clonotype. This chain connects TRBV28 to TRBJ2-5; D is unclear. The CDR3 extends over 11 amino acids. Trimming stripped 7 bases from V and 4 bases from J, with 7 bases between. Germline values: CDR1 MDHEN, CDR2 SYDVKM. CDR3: CASTLRETQYF. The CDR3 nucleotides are TGTGCCAGCACCTTGCGAGAGACCCAGTACTTC. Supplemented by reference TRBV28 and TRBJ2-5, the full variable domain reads DVKVTQSSRYLVKRTGEKVFLECVQDMDHENMFWYRQDPGLGLRLIYFSYDVKMKEKGDIPEGYSVSREKKERFSLILESASTNQTSMYLCASTLRETQYFGPGTRLLVL.

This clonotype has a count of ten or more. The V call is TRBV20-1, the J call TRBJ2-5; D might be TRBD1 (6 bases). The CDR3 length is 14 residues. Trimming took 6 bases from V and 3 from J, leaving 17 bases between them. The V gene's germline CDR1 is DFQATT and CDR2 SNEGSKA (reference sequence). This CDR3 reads CSAPRTVGEETQYF. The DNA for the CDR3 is TGCAGTGCCCCGCGGACAGTGGGGGAAGAGACCCAGTACTTC.

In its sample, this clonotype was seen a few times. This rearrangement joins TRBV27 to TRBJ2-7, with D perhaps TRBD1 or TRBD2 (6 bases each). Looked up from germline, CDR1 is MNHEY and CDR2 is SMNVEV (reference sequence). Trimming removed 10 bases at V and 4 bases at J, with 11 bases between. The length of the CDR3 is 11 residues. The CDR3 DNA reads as TGTGCCATAGGAGGGGGATACGAGCAGTACTTC. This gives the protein CAIGGGYEQYF.

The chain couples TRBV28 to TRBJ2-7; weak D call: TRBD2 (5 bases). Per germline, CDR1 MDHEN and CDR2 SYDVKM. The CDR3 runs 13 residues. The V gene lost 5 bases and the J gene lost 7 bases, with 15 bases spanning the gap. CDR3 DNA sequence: TGTGCCAGCAGTCATCCGGGAAATGGGGAGCAGTACGTC. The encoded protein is CASSHPGNGEQYV.

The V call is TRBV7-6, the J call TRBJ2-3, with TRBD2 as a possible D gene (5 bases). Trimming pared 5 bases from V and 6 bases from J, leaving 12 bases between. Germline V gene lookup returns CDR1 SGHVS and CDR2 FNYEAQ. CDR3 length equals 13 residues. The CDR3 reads CASSPWESDTQYF. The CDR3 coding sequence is TGTGCCAGCAGCCCTTGGGAGTCGGATACGCAGTATTTT.

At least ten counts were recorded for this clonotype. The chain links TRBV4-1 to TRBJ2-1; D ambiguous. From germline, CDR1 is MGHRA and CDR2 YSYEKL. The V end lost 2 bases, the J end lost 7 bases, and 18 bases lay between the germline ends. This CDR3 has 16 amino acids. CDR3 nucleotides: TGCGCCAGCAGCCAACCCCTAAGGACGGGTCAAAATGAGCAGTTCTTC. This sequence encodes CASSQPLRTGQNEQFF.

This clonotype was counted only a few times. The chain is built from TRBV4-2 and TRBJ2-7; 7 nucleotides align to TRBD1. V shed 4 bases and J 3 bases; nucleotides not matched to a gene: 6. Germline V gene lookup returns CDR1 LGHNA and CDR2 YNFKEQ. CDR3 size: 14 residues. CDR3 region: CASSPAGTDYEQYF. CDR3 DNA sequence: TGTGCCAGCAGCCCCGCCGGGACAGACTACGAGCAGTACTTC.

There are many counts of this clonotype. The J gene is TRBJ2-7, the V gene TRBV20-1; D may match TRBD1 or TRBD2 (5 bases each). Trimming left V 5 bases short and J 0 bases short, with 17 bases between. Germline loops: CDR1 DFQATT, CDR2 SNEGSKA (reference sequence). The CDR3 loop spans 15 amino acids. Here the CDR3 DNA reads TGCAGTGCTCGGGACCAACAAAGGAACTCCTACGAGCAGTACTTC. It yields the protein CSARDQQRNSYEQYF.